This TCR beta chain was profiled in a study of OX40 agonist ivuxolimab in advanced cancers. With respect to the entire study: Ivuxolimab, which targeted the costimulatory receptor OX40 (CD134), was an agonistic, fully human IgG2 monoclonal antibody. Intravenous ivuxolimab was administered to patients every 2 weeks at six dose levels: 0.01, 0.1, 0.3, 1.5, 3 and 10 mg/kg. Among the roughly 50 dose-escalation patients, approximately 20 had hepatocellular carcinoma, 15 melanoma, 9 renal cell carcinoma and 9 head and neck cancer. The dose-escalation cohort was 82.7% male with a mean age of approximately 59 years, ranging from roughly 20 to 80. Patients were allowed to have had prior anti-PD-1, anti-PD-L1 or anti-CTLA-4 therapy, and 40% of the dose-escalation patients had been treated with checkpoint inhibitors. Partial responses occurred in three dose-escalation patients: two with cutaneous melanoma and one with hepatocellular carcinoma. Peripheral TCRbeta sequencing was intended to test whether TCR sequence diversity was altered and clonal T-cell expansion was caused by ivuxolimab. The paper describes the monotherapy dose-escalation part (N of about 55 patients) of the phase I trial of ivuxolimab.

To sequence the TCRbeta CDR3 region, genomic DNA was isolated from the sorted cells. The immunoSEQ Assay was used for sequencing of TCRbeta CDR3 regions. The table comes from immuneACCESS by way of TCRdb, which keeps in-frame sequences with V and J called. Part of the clones is missing from these tables; in studies checked, under half for an unresolved V gene and the rest for unknown reasons. The sample table lists tens of thousands of clones, around nine tenths of them with a count of one. The top ten hold roughly a third of the sample. This clone is medium-sized (0.01 to 0.1%) in its sample. Its antigen target is currently unknown. No per-base quality is available; no much larger clone lies one base away. Patients with autoimmune disease history or receiving systemic immunosuppression were excluded from the trial. In every dose cohort, peripheral blood was drawn for TCR sequencing at baseline, cycle 4 day 1, and cycle 7 day 1. Samples were obtained from an open-label, multicenter, first-in-human phase I dose-escalation trial of ivuxolimab. Adults with locally advanced or metastatic melanoma, renal cell, hepatocellular, or head and neck squamous cell carcinoma were enrolled in the trial. Before TCR sequencing, CD4+ T cells and CD8+ T cells from peripheral blood were sorted into separate populations.

The junction carries 5 bases between V and J, which are trimmed by 0 bases and 5 bases respectively. The CDR3, cysteine through phenylalanine, is 13 amino acids long. Just CDR3 DNA is preserved here, 39 bases in frame from base 1. CDR1 MGHRA and CDR2 YSYEKL are derived from the germline V gene. The study at large found these results: The antigen specificity of the peripheral T cells that underwent clonal expansion was not determined. In the 0.1-3.0 mg/kg groups, partial responders had among the lowest normalized peripheral clonal expansion, particularly in CD8+ T cells. At doses from 0.1 to 3.0 mg/kg, clonal expansion was seen in both CD4+ and CD8+ blood T cells between baseline and week 6. After ivuxolimab, expanded clones were on average more numerous among CD8+ T cells than among CD4+ T cells. Low levels of normalized T-cell clonal expansion were also seen in some patients who did not respond.

This receptor was obtained from an adult with an advanced solid tumor such as melanoma, head and neck, liver or kidney cancer. Recombination joined TRBV4-1 with TRBJ2-1; the D segment cannot be called with confidence. Sample: CD4+ or CD8+ T cells sorted from blood, taken in a trial of the OX40 agonist ivuxolimab. Read as DNA, the sequence is TGCGCCAGCAGCCAAGATTTTAACAATGAGCAGTTCTTC. Its protein reads: CASSQDFNNEQFF.